This is a list of T cell receptor beta chains from one sample in a study of T cells in localized non-small cell lung cancer. TCRdb's table, derived via immunoSEQ multiplex PCR, lists solely in-frame clones and lacks some. Here the sample spans around 140,000 clones, 89% being singletons. The specimen comprised peripheral blood, sampled before any cancer treatment. The receptors derive from a female donor aged 60 or older with stage I lung adenocarcinoma. Both conserved end residues are part of each CDR3. The order of the fields is V gene, clone size, J gene, D gene, CDR3 protein, CDR3 DNA. D genes are given only for firm matches. The size field is filled for only some rows; it gives once, few, many or a size class.

v_call: TRBV29-1
clone_size: once
j_call: TRBJ1-1
d_call: NA
cdr3_aa: CSVIIGAAEAFF
cdr3_nt: TGCAGCGTGATCATCGGGGCCGCTGAAGCTTTCTTT

v_call: TRBV5-5
clone_size: NA
j_call: TRBJ2-1
d_call: TRBD2
cdr3_aa: CASSPGFLAGESYNEQFF
cdr3_nt: TGTGCCAGCAGCCCGGGCTTCTTGGCGGGAGAATCCTACAATGAGCAGTTCTTC

v_call: TRBV2
clone_size: NA
j_call: TRBJ2-7
d_call: NA
cdr3_aa: CASRDGRPPYEQYF
cdr3_nt: TGTGCCAGCAGGGATGGACGGCCACCCTACGAGCAGTACTTC

v_call: TRBV9
clone_size: NA
j_call: TRBJ1-2
d_call: NA
cdr3_aa: CASSEGPLGDYGYTF
cdr3_nt: TGTGCCAGCAGCGAGGGACCCCTCGGGGACTATGGCTACACCTTC

v_call: TRBV5-1
clone_size: once
j_call: TRBJ2-1
d_call: TRBD2
cdr3_aa: CASSLERGDDEQFF
cdr3_nt: TGCGCCAGCAGCCTGGAGCGGGGGGACGATGAGCAGTTCTTC

v_call: TRBV6-1
clone_size: NA
j_call: TRBJ2-7
d_call: NA
cdr3_aa: CASSESGRGAEQYF
cdr3_nt: TGTGCCAGCAGTGAATCGGGCCGCGGGGCCGAGCAGTACTTC

v_call: TRBV27
clone_size: once
j_call: TRBJ2-1
d_call: NA
cdr3_aa: CASGGEVKINEQFF
cdr3_nt: TGTGCCAGCGGTGGAGAGGTCAAAATCAATGAGCAGTTCTTC

v_call: TRBV30
clone_size: NA
j_call: TRBJ1-2
d_call: NA
cdr3_aa: CAWSRGGALLNYGYTF
cdr3_nt: TGTGCCTGGAGTCGGGGTGGAGCCCTCCTTAACTATGGCTACACCTTC

v_call: TRBV10-1
clone_size: NA
j_call: TRBJ2-1
d_call: NA
cdr3_aa: CASSVKAGRAIYNEQFF
cdr3_nt: TGCGCCAGCAGTGTCAAAGCGGGTAGGGCTATTTACAATGAGCAGTTCTTC

v_call: TRBV5-4
clone_size: once
j_call: TRBJ2-3
d_call: NA
cdr3_aa: CASSSGRSDTQYF
cdr3_nt: TGTGCCAGCAGCTCCGGGCGGTCCGATACGCAGTATTTT

v_call: TRBV5-6
clone_size: NA
j_call: TRBJ2-1
d_call: NA
cdr3_aa: CASSFPGGKYNEQFF
cdr3_nt: TGTGCCAGCAGCTTCCCTGGCGGCAAATACAATGAGCAGTTCTTC

v_call: TRBV23-1
clone_size: NA
j_call: TRBJ2-3
d_call: TRBD1
cdr3_aa: CASSQRQGPGTDTQYF
cdr3_nt: TGCGCCAGCAGTCAACGACAGGGGCCTGGCACAGATACGCAGTATTTT

v_call: TRBV27
clone_size: NA
j_call: TRBJ2-6
d_call: TRBD2
cdr3_aa: CASSPRGGRSAGANVLTF
cdr3_nt: TGTGCCAGCAGTCCCCGGGGGGGGAGGAGTGCTGGGGCCAACGTCCTGACTTTC

v_call: TRBV5-1
clone_size: NA
j_call: TRBJ2-1
d_call: NA
cdr3_aa: CASSLAAGSSYNEQFF
cdr3_nt: TGCGCCAGCAGCTTGGCCGCGGGAAGCTCCTACAATGAGCAGTTCTTC

v_call: TRBV9
clone_size: NA
j_call: TRBJ2-3
d_call: TRBD1
cdr3_aa: CASSGGTGGDTQYF
cdr3_nt: TGTGCCAGCAGCGGAGGGACAGGGGGAGATACGCAGTATTTT

v_call: TRBV23-1
clone_size: NA
j_call: TRBJ2-7
d_call: TRBD2
cdr3_aa: CASSQVSPPRSGGEQYF
cdr3_nt: TGCGCCAGCAGTCAAGTCTCACCTCCCCGCAGCGGGGGCGAGCAGTACTTC

v_call: TRBV11-3
clone_size: NA
j_call: TRBJ2-6
d_call: TRBD1
cdr3_aa: CASSPGQGAYSGANVLTF
cdr3_nt: TGTGCCAGCAGCCCGGGACAGGGGGCATACTCTGGGGCCAACGTCCTGACTTTC

v_call: TRBV28
clone_size: NA
j_call: TRBJ1-3
d_call: NA
cdr3_aa: CASGGNTIYF
cdr3_nt: TGTGCCAGCGGGGGAAACACCATATATTTT

v_call: TRBV5-1
clone_size: NA
j_call: TRBJ1-3
d_call: NA
cdr3_aa: CASSLGGIGSGNTIYF
cdr3_nt: TGCGCCAGCAGCTTGGGAGGTATTGGTTCTGGAAACACCATATATTTT

v_call: TRBV7-9
clone_size: NA
j_call: TRBJ2-2
d_call: NA
cdr3_aa: CASSLRAAGELFF
cdr3_nt: TGTGCCAGCAGCTTAAGGGCGGCCGGGGAGCTGTTTTTT

v_call: TRBV21-1
clone_size: NA
j_call: TRBJ1-5
d_call: NA
cdr3_aa: CASSKLPGQGVQPQHF
cdr3_nt: TGTGCCAGCAGCAAACTACCGGGACAGGGTGTTCAGCCCCAGCATTTT

v_call: TRBV7-8
clone_size: NA
j_call: TRBJ2-7
d_call: TRBD2
cdr3_aa: CASSLGGVGAGRYEQYF
cdr3_nt: TGTGCCAGCAGCTTAGGTGGAGTGGGAGCGGGACGGTACGAGCAGTACTTC

v_call: TRBV28
clone_size: NA
j_call: TRBJ2-6
d_call: NA
cdr3_aa: CASTESGGSGANVLTF
cdr3_nt: TGTGCCAGCACTGAAAGTGGGGGCTCTGGGGCCAACGTCCTGACTTTC

v_call: TRBV7-3
clone_size: NA
j_call: TRBJ2-3
d_call: NA
cdr3_aa: CASSLGTALGADTQYF
cdr3_nt: TGTGCCAGCAGCTTAGGGACTGCCTTAGGGGCAGATACGCAGTATTTT

v_call: TRBV7-8
clone_size: NA
j_call: TRBJ1-4
d_call: NA
cdr3_aa: CASSPRGSNEKLFF
cdr3_nt: TGTGCCAGCAGCCCTCGGGGGAGTAATGAAAAACTGTTTTTT

v_call: TRBV7-6
clone_size: NA
j_call: TRBJ2-7
d_call: TRBD2
cdr3_aa: CASSLVETSIYEQYF
cdr3_nt: TGTGCCAGCAGCTTAGTCGAGACTAGCATCTACGAGCAGTACTTC

v_call: TRBV7-9
clone_size: NA
j_call: TRBJ2-2
d_call: NA
cdr3_aa: CASSLEQYTGELFF
cdr3_nt: TGTGCCAGCAGCTTGGAACAGTACACCGGGGAGCTGTTTTTT

v_call: TRBV5-4
clone_size: NA
j_call: TRBJ1-2
d_call: NA
cdr3_aa: CASSLPATANYGYTF
cdr3_nt: TGTGCCAGCAGCTTGCCCGCGACAGCTAACTATGGCTACACCTTC

v_call: TRBV7-9
clone_size: NA
j_call: TRBJ2-1
d_call: NA
cdr3_aa: CASTILLAGADNEQFF
cdr3_nt: TGTGCCAGCACAATCCTCTTGGCGGGGGCTGACAATGAGCAGTTCTTC

v_call: TRBV19
clone_size: NA
j_call: TRBJ2-2
d_call: TRBD1
cdr3_aa: CASNRQGDTGELFF
cdr3_nt: TGTGCCAGTAATAGACAGGGGGACACCGGGGAGCTGTTTTTT

v_call: TRBV2
clone_size: few
j_call: TRBJ1-2
d_call: NA
cdr3_aa: CASMGGIGYTF
cdr3_nt: TGTGCCAGCATGGGGGGGATTGGCTACACCTTC

v_call: TRBV5-8
clone_size: NA
j_call: TRBJ2-6
d_call: NA
cdr3_aa: CASSSYSGANVLTF
cdr3_nt: TGTGCCAGCAGCAGTTACTCTGGGGCCAACGTCCTGACTTTC

v_call: TRBV18
clone_size: NA
j_call: TRBJ2-7
d_call: TRBD1
cdr3_aa: CASSPPTGSSYEQYF
cdr3_nt: TGTGCCAGCTCACCACCGACAGGGAGCTCCTACGAGCAGTACTTC

v_call: TRBV30
clone_size: NA
j_call: TRBJ2-3
d_call: NA
cdr3_aa: CAWSVGGTDTQYF
cdr3_nt: TGTGCCTGGAGTGTAGGGGGCACAGATACGCAGTATTTT

v_call: TRBV19
clone_size: NA
j_call: TRBJ2-3
d_call: TRBD1
cdr3_aa: CASSIAQGASDTQYF
cdr3_nt: TGTGCCAGTAGTATAGCCCAGGGGGCGTCAGATACGCAGTATTTT

v_call: TRBV6-1
clone_size: NA
j_call: TRBJ2-7
d_call: NA
cdr3_aa: CASSAGGQGGSYEQYF
cdr3_nt: TGTGCCAGCAGTGCCGGTGGTCAGGGAGGATCCTACGAGCAGTACTTC

v_call: TRBV6-4
clone_size: NA
j_call: TRBJ2-3
d_call: NA
cdr3_aa: CASSDSSGTIRTDTQYF
cdr3_nt: TGTGCCAGCAGTGATTCTTCCGGGACAATCCGCACAGATACGCAGTATTTT

v_call: TRBV2
clone_size: NA
j_call: TRBJ1-2
d_call: TRBD1
cdr3_aa: CASRDRGGGYTF
cdr3_nt: TGTGCCAGCAGAGACAGGGGGGGTGGCTACACCTTC

v_call: TRBV10-1
clone_size: NA
j_call: TRBJ2-1
d_call: TRBD1
cdr3_aa: CASSESWGQGDPNQFF
cdr3_nt: TGCGCCAGCAGTGAGTCGTGGGGACAGGGGGACCCAAACCAGTTCTTC

v_call: TRBV6-1
clone_size: NA
j_call: TRBJ2-7
d_call: NA
cdr3_aa: CASSEITGVGSYEQYF
cdr3_nt: TGTGCCAGCAGTGAAATTACGGGAGTCGGGTCCTACGAGCAGTACTTC

v_call: TRBV7-9
clone_size: NA
j_call: TRBJ2-5
d_call: TRBD2
cdr3_aa: CASSRSVGLAEEETQYF
cdr3_nt: TGTGCCAGCAGCCGTTCAGTGGGACTAGCAGAAGAAGAGACCCAGTACTTC

v_call: TRBV6-5
clone_size: NA
j_call: TRBJ2-7
d_call: NA
cdr3_aa: CASREGSSYEQYF
cdr3_nt: TGTGCCAGCAGGGAGGGGAGCTCCTACGAGCAGTACTTC

v_call: TRBV7-2
clone_size: NA
j_call: TRBJ2-7
d_call: NA
cdr3_aa: CASSSSSGVEQYF
cdr3_nt: TGTGCCAGCAGCTCTAGTTCAGGGGTCGAGCAGTACTTC

v_call: TRBV19
clone_size: NA
j_call: TRBJ2-5
d_call: NA
cdr3_aa: CASSEGAQETQYF
cdr3_nt: TGTGCCAGTAGTGAGGGAGCTCAAGAGACCCAGTACTTC

v_call: TRBV11-2
clone_size: NA
j_call: TRBJ2-7
d_call: TRBD1
cdr3_aa: CASSVTGVGPSYEQYF
cdr3_nt: TGTGCCAGCAGCGTAACAGGGGTGGGGCCTTCCTACGAGCAGTACTTC

v_call: TRBV28
clone_size: once
j_call: TRBJ2-4
d_call: TRBD2
cdr3_aa: CASRSSGRARAFQYF
cdr3_nt: TGTGCCAGCAGGAGTAGCGGGAGGGCCCGGGCCTTTCAGTACTTC

v_call: TRBV2
clone_size: NA
j_call: TRBJ1-1
d_call: NA
cdr3_aa: CASRARMNTEAFF
cdr3_nt: TGTGCCAGCAGAGCCCGGATGAACACTGAAGCTTTCTTT

v_call: TRBV7-7
clone_size: once
j_call: TRBJ2-1
d_call: TRBD2
cdr3_aa: CASSLVAGGLNEQFF
cdr3_nt: TGTGCCAGCAGCTTAGTCGCGGGAGGTTTAAATGAGCAGTTCTTC

v_call: TRBV29-1
clone_size: NA
j_call: TRBJ2-7
d_call: NA
cdr3_aa: CSVDGTTSPYEQYF
cdr3_nt: TGCAGCGTTGATGGGACAACGAGTCCCTACGAGCAGTACTTC

v_call: TRBV10-3
clone_size: NA
j_call: TRBJ1-3
d_call: TRBD1
cdr3_aa: CAISSDRDSGNTIYF
cdr3_nt: TGTGCCATCAGCTCGGACAGGGACTCTGGAAACACCATATATTTT

v_call: TRBV5-4
clone_size: NA
j_call: TRBJ1-1
d_call: NA
cdr3_aa: CASSQNAGANTEAFF
cdr3_nt: TGTGCCAGCAGCCAAAACGCGGGGGCGAACACTGAAGCTTTCTTT

v_call: TRBV4-1
clone_size: NA
j_call: TRBJ1-4
d_call: TRBD1
cdr3_aa: CASSQTGDSTNEKLFF
cdr3_nt: TGCGCCAGCAGCCAAACAGGGGACTCAACTAATGAAAAACTGTTTTTT

v_call: TRBV6-1
clone_size: few
j_call: TRBJ2-7
d_call: NA
cdr3_aa: CASSERGNSYEQYF
cdr3_nt: TGTGCCAGCAGTGAACGGGGGAATTCGTACGAGCAGTACTTC

v_call: TRBV7-9
clone_size: NA
j_call: TRBJ1-5
d_call: NA
cdr3_aa: CASQGWDSNQPQHF
cdr3_nt: TGTGCCAGCCAGGGGTGGGATAGCAATCAGCCCCAGCATTTT

v_call: TRBV27
clone_size: NA
j_call: TRBJ2-5
d_call: TRBD2
cdr3_aa: CASSTYVPTSGQETQYF
cdr3_nt: TGTGCCAGCAGTACATACGTACCAACTAGCGGCCAAGAGACCCAGTACTTC